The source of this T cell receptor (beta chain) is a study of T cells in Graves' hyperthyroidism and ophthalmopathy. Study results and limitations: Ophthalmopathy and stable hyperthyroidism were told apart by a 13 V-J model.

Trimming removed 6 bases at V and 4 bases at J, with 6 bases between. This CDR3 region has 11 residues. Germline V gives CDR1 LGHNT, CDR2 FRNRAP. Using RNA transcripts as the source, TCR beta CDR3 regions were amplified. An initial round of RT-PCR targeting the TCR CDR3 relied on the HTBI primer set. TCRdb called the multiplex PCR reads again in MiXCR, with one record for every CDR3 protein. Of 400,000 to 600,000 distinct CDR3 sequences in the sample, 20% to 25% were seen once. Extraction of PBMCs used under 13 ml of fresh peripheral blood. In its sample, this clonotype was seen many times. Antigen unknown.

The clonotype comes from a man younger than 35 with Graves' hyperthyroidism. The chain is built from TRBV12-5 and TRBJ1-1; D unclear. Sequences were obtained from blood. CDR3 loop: CASGSRTEAFF. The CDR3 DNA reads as TGTGCTAGTGGATCGCGCACTGAAGCTTTCTTT.